These 27 T cell receptor beta chains were sequenced from one sample in a study of vaccination and CD4 T cells after COVID-19. The study sequenced cultured CD4+ T cell DNA using the Oncomine TCR Beta short-read assay. In TCRdb, the PCR reads were re-called with MiXCR into one record per CDR3 protein. The sample has some 13,000 distinct CDR3 sequences; 60% to 70% are singletons. Treatment meaning: approximately nine-day PBMC culture with coronavirus spike peptide pools or control peptides (ViraFEST assay). What these receptors recognize is not known. The sequenced material came from CD4+ T cells from blood, cultured in vitro. These receptors were obtained from a human donor who had recovered from COVID-19.

The V call is TRBV12-3 or TRBV12-4, the J call TRBJ1-5; TRBD1 is a possible D gene (5 bases). Trimming took 3 bases from V and 9 from J, leaving 12 bases between them. This CDR3 is built from 13 residues. In nucleotides, the CDR3 is TGTGCCAGCAGTTTCGGGACCTTTGGGCCCCAGCATTTT. This gives the protein CASSFGTFGPQHF.

The chain uses TRBV11-3 and TRBJ2-1; the match to TRBD2 covers 9 bases. Germline lookup yields CDR1 SGHNT and CDR2 YENEEA. The junction had 14 bases not matched to a gene; V was cut back by 6 bases and J by 5 bases. CDR3 length: 17 residues. CDR3 protein: CASSLPGLAINHNEQFF. CDR3 coding DNA: TGTGCCAGCAGTCTTCCGGGACTAGCCATAAACCACAATGAGCAGTTCTTC.

DNA for the CDR3: TGTGCCAGCAGTTTAATGGGACACACCTACGAGCAGTACTTC. This codes for CASSLMGHTYEQYF. This chain connects TRBV27 to TRBJ2-7; D might be TRBD1 (6 bases). This CDR3 has 14 amino acids. Trimming removed 2 bases at V and 2 bases at J, with 10 bases between. Per the germline V gene, CDR1 is MNHEY and CDR2 is SMNVEV (reference sequence).

The chain is built from TRBV7-9 and TRBJ1-1, with a weak D call TRBD1 (6 bases). Germline V gene data show CDR1 as SEHNR and CDR2 as FQNEAQ (reference sequence). V was cut by 5 bases and J by 3 bases, with 16 bases left in between. The CDR3 is 15 residues long. Written as DNA, the CDR3 is TGTGCCAGCAGCCGGAGAGCAGGGGCCGACACTGAAGCTTTCTTT. This codes for CASSRRAGADTEAFF.

The chain uses TRBV7-9 and TRBJ2-7; D may be TRBD1 or TRBD2 (6 bases each). The germline V and J ends were trimmed by 10 bases and 4 bases, with 14 bases remaining between them. CDR1 SEHNR and CDR2 FQNEAQ come from the germline V gene (reference sequence). The CDR3 has 12 residues. The CDR3 nucleotides read TGTGCCACCGGGGGCAGGGCATACGAGCAGTACTTC. As protein: CATGGRAYEQYF.

The chain combines TRBV6-1 with TRBJ1-2; TRBD1 might be the D (5 bases). V lost 3 bases and J lost 0, with 8 bases in between. The CDR3 covers 14 residues. Germline CDR1 reads MNHNS; CDR2 reads SASEGT. CDR3 sequence: CASSESGPNYGYTF. DNA for the CDR3: TGTGCCAGCAGTGAGTCAGGGCCTAACTATGGCTACACCTTC.

This chain connects TRBV7-9 to TRBJ1-6; 7 bases agree with TRBD1. V lost 4 bases to trimming and J lost 7 bases; unmatched junction nucleotides: 4. The CDR3 contains 14 residues. CDR1 SEHNR and CDR2 FQNEAQ come from the germline V gene (reference sequence). CDR3 sequence (DNA): TGTGCCAGCAGCTCCACAGGGGTCAATTCACCCCTCCACTTT. Amino acids: CASSSTGVNSPLHF.

The chain joins TRBV7-9 to TRBJ2-4; the D gene is possibly TRBD1 (6 bases). The CDR3 consists of 16 residues. In germline, CDR1 is SEHNR, CDR2 FQNEAQ (reference sequence). Trimming stripped 5 bases from V and 3 bases from J, with 17 bases between. This chain's CDR3 is CASSPATGFDKNIQYF. DNA of the CDR3: TGTGCCAGCAGCCCAGCCACAGGGTTCGACAAAAACATTCAGTACTTC.

The chain has TRBV20-1 and TRBJ1-2; no firm D call. This CDR3 has 16 amino acids. V lost 7 bases to trimming and J lost 3 bases, with 24 bases between them. Germline V CDR1 and CDR2: DFQATT, SNEGSKA (reference sequence). CDR3 nucleotide sequence: TGCAGTGTACGCACCGGGAGGGCCTATCCCTACTATGGCTACACCTTC. It translates to CSVRTGRAYPYYGYTF.

This chain connects TRBV11-3 to TRBJ2-5; D possibly corresponds to TRBD1 (5 bases). Germline CDR1 reads SGHNT; CDR2 reads YENEEA. The CDR3 extends over 15 amino acids. Trimming took 0 bases from V and 4 from J, leaving 12 bases between them. The CDR3 DNA sequence: TGTGCCAGCAGCTTAGATGTCTCAGGGTCAGAGACCCAGTACTTC. The encoded protein is CASSLDVSGSETQYF.

About this clonotype itself: A read error may be the cause here, since a much bigger clone is one base away. V is TRBV10-3 and J is TRBJ1-5; D is possibly TRBD1 (5 bases). Germline V gene lookup returns CDR1 ENHRY and CDR2 SYGVKD. V lost 4 bases, J lost 1 base, and 11 bases lay in between. The CDR3 has 15 amino acids. The CDR3 protein is CAISARGESNQPQHF. In DNA, the CDR3 is TGTGCCATCAGTGCAAGGGGTGAGAGCAATCAGCCCCAGCATTTT.

The chain employs TRBV20-1 and TRBJ1-1; the D gene is possibly TRBD1 (6 bases). The V and J ends lost 3 bases and 4 bases respectively, with 12 bases between them. Per germline, CDR1 DFQATT and CDR2 SNEGSKA (reference sequence). The length of the CDR3 is 13 residues. Written as DNA, the CDR3 is TGCAGTGCTAGGGTGAGGGGGATCACTGAAGCTTTCTTT. As protein: CSARVRGITEAFF.

This clonotype is a singleton in its sample. The J gene is TRBJ2-7, the V gene TRBV7-6; 7 bases agree with TRBD2. Unmatched junction bases numbered 3, after V lost 5 bases and J lost 2 bases. CDR1 and CDR2 from the germline V gene are SGHVS and FNYEAQ. The length of the CDR3 is 13 residues. This chain's CDR3 is CASSGLAAYEQYF. CDR3 coding DNA: TGTGCCAGCAGCGGGCTAGCGGCCTACGAGCAGTACTTC.

This chain uses TRBV11-3 with TRBJ1-2, with TRBD1 as a possible D gene (5 bases). Trimming shortened V by 5 bases and J by 7 bases, and 17 bases separated the two germline ends. In germline, CDR1 is SGHNT, CDR2 YENEEA. The CDR3 is made up of 14 amino acids. The DNA for the CDR3 is TGTGCCAGCAGCCTCGGTGGGACCGAAGGTGGCTACACCTTC. As protein: CASSLGGTEGGYTF.

The V and J genes are TRBV6-5 and TRBJ2-3; 10 bases fit TRBD2. Germline lookup yields CDR1 MNHEY and CDR2 SVGAGI. The trim removed 0 bases at V and 3 bases at J, leaving 3 bases unmatched. The CDR3 has 16 amino acids. The CDR3 region has the DNA TGTGCCAGCAGTTACTCGGCTAGCGGGAGAACAGATACGCAGTATTTT. It specifies CASSYSASGRTDTQYF.

The chain employs TRBV2 and TRBJ2-2; D perhaps matches TRBD1 (5 bases). CDR3 length: 13 residues. V gave up 3 bases and J gave up 5 bases, with 7 bases separating them. Per germline, CDR1 SNHLY and CDR2 FYNNEI. The DNA for the CDR3 is TGTGCCAGCAGTGAGACAGTTACCGGGGAGCTGTTTTTT. Translation gives CASSETVTGELFF.

The rearrangement uses TRBV5-1 and TRBJ1-5; 7 nucleotides line up with TRBD1. Germline assignment: CDR1 SGHRS and CDR2 YFSETQ. The CDR3 consists of 16 residues. V trimming: 4 bases; J trimming: 7 bases; junction bases outside the gene matches: 14. In DNA form, the CDR3 reads TGCGCCAGCAGCGCCACCCACAGGGGCGAATGGCAGCCCCAGCATTTT. Protein product: CASSATHRGEWQPQHF.

The chain carries TRBV30 and TRBJ2-7; D unresolved. The CDR3 is 14 residues long. The germline gives CDR1 GTSNPN, CDR2 SVGIG (reference sequence). Trimming left V 2 bases short and J 6 bases short, with 17 bases between. The CDR3 spells CAWSPNPVGFEQYF. In nucleotides, the CDR3 is TGTGCCTGGAGTCCAAACCCCGTAGGGTTCGAGCAGTACTTC.

The rearrangement links TRBV6-1 to TRBJ2-7, with TRBD1 as a possible D gene (6 bases). Trimming took off 5 bases at V and 0 bases at J, with 8 bases between the two ends. CDR1 and CDR2 (germline): MNHNS, SASEGT. The CDR3 covers 13 residues. CDR3 amino acids: CASSRDISYEQYF. The DNA for the CDR3 is TGTGCCAGCAGTAGGGACATCTCCTACGAGCAGTACTTC.

V is TRBV6-1 and J is TRBJ2-1, with D maybe TRBD1 (6 bases). Germline CDR1 reads MNHNS; CDR2 reads SASEGT. The CDR3 extends over 13 amino acids. The V end was cut by 7 bases, the J end by 7 bases, with 14 bases between. The CDR3 bases are TGTGCCAGCATACGGCAGGGGTGGAATGAGCAGTTCTTC. Translation: CASIRQGWNEQFF.

This rearrangement joins TRBV6-5 to TRBJ2-7, with no clear D. In germline, CDR1 is MNHEY, CDR2 SVGAGI. The CDR3 loop spans 14 amino acids. V gave up 2 bases and J gave up 7 bases, with 15 bases separating them. CDR3 loop: CASSYTGWGQEQYF. For the CDR3, the DNA is TGTGCCAGCAGTTACACGGGTTGGGGTCAGGAGCAGTACTTC.

The gene calls are TRBV5-4 and TRBJ1-1; 7 nucleotides agree with TRBD1. The germline CDR1 and CDR2 sequences are SGHNT and YYREEE (reference sequence). With 0 bases clipped from V and 6 bases from J, the junction kept 5 bases outside the gene matches. The CDR3 runs 14 residues. The DNA for the CDR3 is TGTGCCAGCAGCTTGGTGACAGGGACCGCTGAAGCTTTCTTT. Its translation: CASSLVTGTAEAFF.

The gene calls are TRBV12-3 or TRBV12-4 and TRBJ2-1; possible D gene TRBD1, 6 bases. The J call may not be correct, given that the DNA end is closer to TRBJ2-7. This CDR3 has 14 amino acids. CDR3 in DNA: TGTGCCAGCAGTTTTGGACAGAGTGTAAGCGAGCAGTACTTC. As protein: CASSFGQSVSEQYF.

The rearrangement uses TRBV5-4 and TRBJ2-2; a possible D gene is TRBD2 (6 bases). The CDR3 is made up of 16 amino acids. Per germline, CDR1 SGHNT and CDR2 YYREEE (reference sequence). V gave up 0 bases and J gave up 7 bases, with 16 bases separating them. CDR3 coding DNA: TGTGCCAGCAGCTTGGCCGGGGGTCAAAAGGGCGGGGAGCTGTTTTTT. It specifies CASSLAGGQKGGELFF.

The V and J genes are TRBV6-5 and TRBJ2-1; D is unclear. There are 12 residues in the CDR3. Germline assignment: CDR1 MNHEY and CDR2 SVGAGI. The germline V and J ends were trimmed by 2 bases and 4 bases, with 3 bases remaining between them. The CDR3 loop reads CASSYGYNEQFF. In DNA form, the CDR3 reads TGTGCCAGCAGTTACGGATACAATGAGCAGTTCTTC.

This clonotype was observed a handful of times. CDR3 region: CSAPRGENGYTF. The CDR3 region has the DNA TGCAGTGCCCCAAGGGGGGAAAATGGCTACACCTTC. J is TRBJ1-2 and V is TRBV20-1, with D perhaps TRBD1 (6 bases). Germline loops: CDR1 DFQATT, CDR2 SNEGSKA (reference sequence). This CDR3 contains 12 residues. V was trimmed by 6 bases and J by 6 bases, leaving 14 bases between them.

The rearrangement uses TRBV27 and TRBJ1-1, with 10 bases identical to TRBD1. This CDR3 has 16 amino acids. Germline V gene data show CDR1 as MNHEY and CDR2 as SMNVEV (reference sequence). J was trimmed by 4 bases and V by 6 bases; bases with no gene match: 11. CDR3 coding DNA: TGTGCCAGCAGCACCCGGGACAGGGGCCTCCGCACTGAAGCTTTCTTT. This gives the protein CASSTRDRGLRTEAFF.